These 19 T cell receptor beta chains originate from one sample sequenced in a study of T cells in women clearing cervical HPV infection. The assay was immunoSEQ multiplex PCR, and TCRdb's table has in-frame clones only and misses some. Its table records approximately 52,000 clones. Sample: blood buffy coat. These receptors originate from a woman aged 18-69 years with a cervical HPV16 infection that either progressed to CIN3+ or cleared (not recorded which).

Concerning this clone itself: Sequencing ends 3 residues short of the CDR3 end; the germline J gene provides the rest. The rearrangement joins TRBV12-3 or TRBV12-4 to TRBJ2-2; possibly TRBD2 for D (6 bases). With 7 bases removed from V and 2 bases from J, the gap between germline ends came to 11 bases. The CDR3 is 14 amino acids. The covered CDR3 bases are TGTGCCAGCACCCCGGGGGTTAACACCGGGGAG. It translates to CASTPGVNTGE. The full-length CDR3 reads as CASTPGVNTGELFF.

As to this clone: The read terminates 3 residues ahead of where the CDR3 ends, so the germline J gene completes it. The chain links TRBV7-2 to TRBJ1-1, with D uncertain. V was cut by 2 bases and J by 0 bases, with 10 bases left in between. The CDR3 runs 15 residues. The germline V gene encodes CDR1 SGHTA and CDR2 FQGNSA. CDR3 region: CASSLFGRMNTEAFF. Partial CDR3 DNA: TGTGCCAGCAGCTTATTTGGCAGAATGAACACTGAA.

Notes on this clone: The read ends 3 residues shy of where the CDR3 ends; the end is completed using the germline J gene. The V gene is TRBV20-1, the J gene TRBJ2-1; D gene unclear. Per germline, CDR1 DFQATT and CDR2 SNEGSKA (reference sequence). V was cut by 2 bases and J by 7 bases, with 12 bases left in between. This CDR3 is built from 13 residues. The covered CDR3 bases are TGCAGTGCTAGAACGGGTCCAAGTAATGAG. Its protein is CSARTGPSNE. The CDR3 reads in full as CSARTGPSNEQFF.

Notes on this clone: The read comes to an end 3 residues before the CDR3 does, leaving the germline J gene to fill in the end. The chain combines TRBV7-2 with TRBJ1-2; D may be TRBD1 (5 bases). The length of the CDR3 is 14 residues. The germline CDR1 and CDR2 sequences are SGHTA and FQGNSA. This CDR3 reads CASSLEELGGGYTF. The CDR3 bases that were read are TGTGCCAGCAGCTTAGAAGAGTTGGGGGGAGGC.

As for this clone: The read finishes 3 residues shy of the CDR3 end, and the germline J gene is used to complete it. The chain recombines TRBV29-1 with TRBJ2-1; 8 nucleotides line up with TRBD2. Germline lookup yields CDR1 SQVTM and CDR2 ANQGSEA. The CDR3 has 14 amino acids. V gave up 7 bases and J gave up 9 bases; unmatched junction bases: 14. This CDR3 reads CSAQRGTAPGEQFF. CDR3 DNA (partial): TGCAGCGCCCAGCGGGGGACGGCTCCGGGTGAG.

A remark on this clone: The CDR3 end is not reached by the read, which stops 3 residues before it; the germline J gene fills it in. This chain uses TRBV19 with TRBJ1-2, with D perhaps matching TRBD1 (5 bases). V was trimmed by 4 bases and J by 4 bases, leaving 13 bases between them. Germline V gives CDR1 LNHDA, CDR2 SQIVND (reference sequence). CDR3 length: 14 residues. CDR3 DNA (partial): TGTGCCAGTAGTAACCCCCCCAGGGTCTATGGC. It is translated as CASSNPPRVYG. The full CDR3 reads CASSNPPRVYGYTF.

A remark on this clone: Read coverage stops 3 residues before the CDR3 terminus; the germline J gene supplies the remainder. This sequence joins TRBV20-1 and TRBJ2-5; D is perhaps TRBD1 (6 bases). Germline V gene sequence: CDR1 DFQATT, CDR2 SNEGSKA (reference sequence). The CDR3 runs to 15 residues. The V and J ends lost 6 bases and 2 bases respectively, with 19 bases between them. The CDR3: CSAPLSTTGQETQYF. The CDR3 DNA, read in part, is TGCAGTGCACCACTATCAACGACAGGTCAAGAGACC.

Details on this clone: The read ends 3 residues before the CDR3 terminus; that terminus is restored from the germline J gene. V is TRBV30 and J is TRBJ1-1, with TRBD1 identical over 9 bases. In germline, CDR1 is GTSNPN, CDR2 SVGIG (reference sequence). With V trimmed by 1 base and J by 2 bases, 8 bases remained unmatched. This CDR3 has 16 residues. The CDR3 loop reads CAWSADRGVVNTEAFF. CDR3 bases read: TGTGCCTGGAGTGCGGACAGGGGAGTTGTTAACACTGAA. The entire variable domain, with the rest obtained from reference TRBV30 and TRBJ1-1, is as follows: SQTIHQWPATLVQPVGSPLSLECTVEGTSNPNLYWYRQAAGRGLQLLFYSVGIGQISSEVPQNLSASRPQDRQFILSSKKLLLSDSGFYLCAWSADRGVVNTEAFFGQGTRLTVV.

With respect to this clone: The CDR3 extends 3 residues past the end of the read, so its final part is completed from the germline J gene. V is TRBV18 and J is TRBJ2-3, with D unclear. The CDR3 is made up of 16 amino acids. Trimming took off 2 bases at V and 2 bases at J, with 14 bases between the two ends. From germline, CDR1 is KGHSH and CDR2 LQKENI. The DNA read from the CDR3 is TGTGCCAGCTCACCAACCACTACTTTTTACACAGATACG. Encoded protein: CASSPTTTFYTDT. From start to end, the CDR3 is CASSPTTTFYTDTQYF.

A word on this clone: Read coverage stops 3 residues before the CDR3 terminus; the germline J gene supplies the remainder. V is TRBV27 and J is TRBJ2-7; TRBD2 matches 10 bases. Germline V lookup: CDR1 MNHEY, CDR2 SMNVEV (reference sequence). After removal of 6 bases from V and 3 bases from J, the junction contained 8 bases not matched to a gene. The CDR3 totals 15 residues. The sequenced CDR3 bases are TGTGCCAGCAGCCCTCTGCTAGCGGGAGACTACGAG. This codes for CASSPLLAGDYE. The full CDR3 reads CASSPLLAGDYEQYF.

About this clone itself: The CDR3 end lies 3 residues beyond the end of the read and is filled in from the germline J gene. The chain carries TRBV19 and TRBJ2-7; 11 bases agree with TRBD1. The CDR3 runs 14 residues. V dropped 5 bases and J dropped 4; count of bases not matched to a gene: 4. Germline CDR1 reads LNHDA; CDR2 reads SQIVND (reference sequence). The part of the CDR3 DNA that was read is TGTGCCAGTAGTCGGACAGGGGGCGCGTACGAG. Translated, it gives CASSRTGGAYE. The CDR3, in full, reads CASSRTGGAYEQYF. Full variable domain (missing parts from reference TRBV19 and TRBJ2-7): DGGITQSPKYLFRKEGQNVTLSCEQNLNHDAMYWYRQDPGQGLRLIYYSQIVNDFQKGDIAEGYSVSREKKESFPLTVTSAQKNPTAFYLCASSRTGGAYEQYFGPGTRLTVT.

The CDR3 sequence is CASSHGTGNYGYTF. The sequenced CDR3 bases are TGCGCCAGCAGCCACGGGACAGGGAACTATGGC. The genes are TRBV5-1 and TRBJ1-2; the match to TRBD1 covers 9 bases. The read terminates 3 residues before the CDR3 end, so the remaining end is supplied by the germline J gene. Losses at the gene ends were 4 bases for V and 2 bases for J; bases not matched to a gene: 3. The CDR3 length is 14 residues. Germline loops: CDR1 SGHRS, CDR2 YFSETQ.

As for this clone: Read coverage stops 3 residues before the CDR3 terminus; the germline J gene supplies the remainder. The chain joins TRBV14 to TRBJ2-1, with TRBD2 identical over 7 bases. Trimming cost V 0 bases and J 4 bases; bases outside gene matches: 6. The CDR3 length is 16 residues. CDR1 and CDR2 (germline): SGHDN, FVKESK. CDR3 loop: CASSQDGLAVYNEQFF. The CDR3 DNA, read in part, is TGTGCCAGCAGCCAAGATGGGCTAGCGGTTTACAATGAG.

Turning to this clone: The sequenced fragment ends 3 residues before the CDR3 boundary, so the rest is inferred from the germline J gene. This chain connects TRBV19 to TRBJ2-5, with 8 bases aligning to TRBD2. The CDR3 is made up of 15 amino acids. After removal of 5 bases from V and 5 bases from J, the junction contained 10 bases not matched to a gene. CDR1 is LNHDA, CDR2 SQIVND, per germline (reference sequence). CDR3 in amino acids: CASSPRTSIGETQYF. The CDR3 DNA, read in part, is TGTGCCAGTAGTCCGAGGACTAGCATAGGGGAGACC.

About this clone: The read ends 3 residues early relative to the CDR3; the germline J gene fills the gap. The genes are TRBV10-3 and TRBJ2-3, with D perhaps TRBD2 (5 bases). Germline V gene data show CDR1 as ENHRY and CDR2 as SYGVKD. V was shortened by 9 bases and J by 6 bases, with 22 bases between the two germline ends. There are 15 residues in the CDR3. CDR3 DNA (partial): TGTGCCATGGCCCCGGGGAGCACCGCGGTGGATACG. This translates into CAMAPGSTAVDT. The entire CDR3 protein is CAMAPGSTAVDTQYF.

Concerning this clone: The sequenced fragment ends 3 residues before the CDR3 boundary, so the rest is inferred from the germline J gene. This sequence joins TRBV20-1 and TRBJ1-1; 8 nucleotides line up with TRBD1. Germline loops: CDR1 DFQATT, CDR2 SNEGSKA (reference sequence). V trimming: 4 bases; J trimming: 0 bases; junction bases outside the gene matches: 7. The CDR3 runs to 15 residues. This CDR3 is CSANRRGRLNTEAFF. CDR3 DNA, as far as it was read: TGCAGTGCTAATCGCAGGGGGCGTTTGAACACTGAA.

As concerns this clone: The read comes to an end 3 residues before the CDR3 does, leaving the germline J gene to fill in the end. This chain connects TRBV5-1 to TRBJ2-2; no clear D gene. The CDR3 is 15 residues long. Deletions cut 0 bases from V and 2 bases from J, with 8 bases between. The germline gives CDR1 SGHRS, CDR2 YFSETQ. The CDR3 sequence is CASSLGQINTGELFF. CDR3 DNA, as far as it was read: TGCGCCAGCAGCTTGGGTCAAATTAACACCGGGGAG.

In regard to this clone: The CDR3 end falls 3 residues outside the read, so it is completed with the germline J gene. The chain is built from TRBV7-7 and TRBJ2-7; D is undetermined. The germline gives CDR1 SSHAT, CDR2 FNYEAQ (reference sequence). With 1 base removed from V and 0 bases from J, the gap between germline ends came to 4 bases. The CDR3 spans 13 residues. The part of the CDR3 DNA that was read is TGTGCCAGCAGCTTAGGACTCTCCTACGAG. Protein: CASSLGLSYE. The complete CDR3 reads CASSLGLSYEQYF.

Worth noting for this clone: The read is 3 residues too short to cover the CDR3 end, so that end is filled in from the germline J gene. The chain has TRBV19 and TRBJ2-2; D possibly corresponds to TRBD1 (5 bases). This CDR3 region has 13 residues. CDR1 and CDR2 (germline): LNHDA, SQIVND (reference sequence). The germline V and J ends were trimmed by 10 bases and 4 bases, with 13 bases remaining between them. Partial CDR3 DNA: TGTGCCACCCAGGGATGGGGCACCGGGGAG. It yields the protein CATQGWGTGE. The full-length CDR3 reads as CATQGWGTGELFF.